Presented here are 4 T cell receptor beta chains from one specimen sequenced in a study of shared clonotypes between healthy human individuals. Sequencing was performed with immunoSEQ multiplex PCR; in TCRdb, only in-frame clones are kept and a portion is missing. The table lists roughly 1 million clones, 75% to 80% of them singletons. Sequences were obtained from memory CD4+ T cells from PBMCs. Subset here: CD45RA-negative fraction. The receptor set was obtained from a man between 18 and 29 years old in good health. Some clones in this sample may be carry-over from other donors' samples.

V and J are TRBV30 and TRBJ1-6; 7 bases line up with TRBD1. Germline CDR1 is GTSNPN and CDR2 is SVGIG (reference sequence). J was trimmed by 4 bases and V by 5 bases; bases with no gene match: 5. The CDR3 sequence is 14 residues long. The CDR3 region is CAWGPGQYNSPLHF. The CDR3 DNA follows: TGTGCCTGGGGTCCGGGACAGTATAATTCACCCCTCCACTTT.

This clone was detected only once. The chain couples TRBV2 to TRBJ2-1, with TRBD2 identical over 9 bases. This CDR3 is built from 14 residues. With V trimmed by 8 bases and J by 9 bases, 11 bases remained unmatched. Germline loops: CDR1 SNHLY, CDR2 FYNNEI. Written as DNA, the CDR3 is TGTGCCAGCGGGATGGGACTAGCTAACACTGAGCAGTTCTTC. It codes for CASGMGLANTEQFF.

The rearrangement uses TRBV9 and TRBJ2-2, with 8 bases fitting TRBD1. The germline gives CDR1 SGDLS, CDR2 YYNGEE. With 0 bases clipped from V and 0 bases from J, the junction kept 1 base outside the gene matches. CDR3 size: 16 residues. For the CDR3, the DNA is TGTGCCAGCAGCGTAGGACAGGGGACGAACACCGGGGAGCTGTTTTTT. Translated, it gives CASSVGQGTNTGELFF.

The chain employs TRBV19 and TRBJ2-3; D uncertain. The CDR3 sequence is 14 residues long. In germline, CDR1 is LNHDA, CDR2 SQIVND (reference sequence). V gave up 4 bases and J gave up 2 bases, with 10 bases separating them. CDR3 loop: CASSRSQTTDTQYF. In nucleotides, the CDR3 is TGTGCCAGTAGTAGGTCACAGACCACAGATACGCAGTATTTT.